The clone carrying this T cell receptor (beta chain) was seen ten or more times. Its matching antigen is unknown. TCRdb re-derived calls from the reads in MiXCR, one entry per CDR3 protein. Here the sample spans 510,000 or so distinct CDR3 sequences, about 30% being singletons. The data derive from a study of T cell repertoires in cytomegalovirus infection. Turning to the study itself: It can be stated that public TCR beta signatures indicated CMV infection as well as a matching HLA type. Whole-study results and caveats: Predominance within the ex vivo response was attributable to HLA-C-restricted CMV-specific TCR beta clonotypes. Summed frequency of public TCR beta families distinguished CMV carriers with the relevant HLA.

The V and J ends lost 5 bases and 0 bases, in that order; junction bases with no gene match: 8. CDR3 length equals 16 residues. Germline CDR1 is SGHTA and CDR2 is FQGNSA. The rearrangement links TRBV7-2 to TRBJ2-3; 7 bases match TRBD2. This sequence was found in a human donor in good health (CMV status not recorded). Some clones in this sample may be carry-over from other donors' samples. Sequencing was performed on PBMCs. The CDR3 nucleotides are TGTGCCAGCAGCCTACAACTAGCGATAAGCACAGATACGCAGTATTTT. Residues: CASSLQLAISTDTQYF.